The 30 T cell receptor beta chains in this list originate from one sample, sequenced in a study of blood T cell repertoires in COVID-19. The table came from immunoSEQ multiplex PCR; TCRdb's copy has only in-frame clones and leaves some out. The profile shows fewer than 250,000 clones, about 89% of them singletons. Source material: peripheral blood. Receptor source: an older woman who had recovered from COVID-19.

CDR3 sequence: CASSIGQGEGTQYF. In nucleotides, the CDR3 is TGTGCCAGTAGTATTGGGCAGGGTGAAGGTACGCAGTATTTT. The V and J genes are TRBV19 and TRBJ2-3; perhaps TRBD1 as D (5 bases). V was clipped by 3 bases and J by 8 bases, with 15 bases between them. The CDR3 is made up of 14 amino acids. Germline-derived CDR1 and CDR2 are LNHDA and SQIVND (reference sequence).

The genes are TRBV24-1 and TRBJ1-1; TRBD1 matches 9 bases. CDR1 is KGHDR, CDR2 SFDVKD, per germline. The CDR3 contains 17 residues. V lost 5 bases to trimming and J lost 4 bases; unmatched junction nucleotides: 13. The CDR3 here is CATSVFTGGAVGTEAFF. The CDR3 DNA reads as TGTGCCACCAGTGTCTTTACAGGGGGCGCGGTGGGCACTGAAGCTTTCTTT.

The rearrangement joins TRBV24-1 to TRBJ2-2, with D unresolved. Germline values: CDR1 KGHDR, CDR2 SFDVKD. The CDR3 loop spans 16 amino acids. Trimming pared 1 base from V and 7 bases from J, leaving 15 bases between. The CDR3 sequence: CATSDFGLGSNGELFF. CDR3 nucleotide sequence: TGTGCCACCAGTGATTTTGGCCTAGGAAGTAACGGGGAGCTGTTTTTT.

CDR3 DNA sequence: TGTGCCAGCTCACCAGGCAGGGGGGCCCCAGATACGCAGTATTTT. It codes for CASSPGRGAPDTQYF. The J gene is TRBJ2-3, the V gene TRBV18, with TRBD1 as a possible D gene (7 bases). Trimming removed 2 bases from V and 4 bases from J, with 13 bases in between. Per germline, CDR1 KGHSH and CDR2 LQKENI. The CDR3 extends over 15 amino acids.

This chain uses TRBV29-1 with TRBJ2-7; TRBD1 matches at 7 bases. J was trimmed by 5 bases and V by 8 bases; bases with no gene match: 12. This CDR3 has 13 residues. CDR1 is SQVTM and CDR2 is ANQGSEA in the germline V gene. The CDR3 bases are TGCAGCCCTAAGGGGGCAGGGTTCAACGAGCAGTACTTC. This gives the protein CSPKGAGFNEQYF.

The chain is built from TRBV11-2 and TRBJ2-1; 9 bases agree with TRBD2. The CDR3 totals 16 residues. Unmatched junction bases numbered 8, after V lost 0 bases and J lost 8 bases. Germline V gene data show CDR1 as SGHAT and CDR2 as FQNNGV. CDR3 bases: TGTGCCAGCAGCTTAGATTTCCTAGCGGGATTCGATGAGCAGTTCTTC. It specifies CASSLDFLAGFDEQFF.

The chain combines TRBV10-2 with TRBJ2-1; D remains ambiguous. V lost 3 bases and J 8 bases, leaving 14 bases between the germline ends. The CDR3 has 14 residues. Germline V gives CDR1 WSHSY, CDR2 SAAADI. Written as DNA, the CDR3 is TGCGCCAGCAGTGACCCTAGTTACGCGGATGAGCAGTTCTTC. Its translation is CASSDPSYADEQFF.

The V call is TRBV6-4, the J call TRBJ2-1, with 7 nucleotides matching TRBD2. Losses at the gene ends were 2 bases for V and 2 bases for J; bases not matched to a gene: 3. The CDR3 covers 15 residues. In germline, CDR1 is MRHNA, CDR2 SNTAGT. The CDR3 bases are TGTGCCAGCAGTGACCTTGGGGGGGCCTACAATGAGCAGTTCTTC. It yields the protein CASSDLGGAYNEQFF.

The chain joins TRBV6-5 to TRBJ1-1; no definite D call. CDR1 and CDR2 (germline): MNHEY, SVGAGI. V was cut by 5 bases and J by 4 bases, with 8 bases left in between. This CDR3 has 12 amino acids. Here the CDR3 DNA reads TGTGCCAGCAGTATCCTTAGCACTGAAGCTTTCTTT. This sequence encodes CASSILSTEAFF.

The chain uses TRBV19 and TRBJ2-3, with D maybe TRBD2 (5 bases). V lost 6 bases, J lost 6 bases, and 7 bases lay in between. Germline lookup yields CDR1 LNHDA and CDR2 SQIVND (reference sequence). There are 11 residues in the CDR3. CDR3 loop: CASRRGDTQYF. CDR3 bases: TGTGCCAGTAGACGGGGTGATACGCAGTATTTT.

This clone appeared once. V and J are TRBV5-1 and TRBJ2-1; 15 nucleotides agree with TRBD2. CDR1 and CDR2 (germline): SGHRS, YFSETQ. V lost 8 bases and J lost 4; bases outside the gene matches: 10. The CDR3 sequence is 17 residues long. CDR3 in DNA: TGCGCCAGTGTCCCGGGACTAGCGGGGGGAGGATACAATGAGCAGTTCTTC. Encoded protein: CASVPGLAGGGYNEQFF.

This clone was seen only once. CDR3 region: CASSEKGQISRNQPQHF. DNA for the CDR3: TGTGCCAGCAGTGAAAAGGGGCAGATATCTAGAAATCAGCCCCAGCATTTT. The chain joins TRBV6-1 to TRBJ1-5; possible D gene TRBD1, 5 bases. Looked up from germline, CDR1 is MNHNS and CDR2 is SASEGT. With 2 bases removed from V and 4 bases from J, the gap between germline ends came to 18 bases. CDR3 length equals 17 residues.

This clone was seen only once. The chain uses TRBV28 and TRBJ2-4, with TRBD2 as a possible D gene (5 bases). Trimming shortened V by 8 bases and J by 12 bases, and 20 bases separated the two germline ends. This CDR3 spans 13 amino acids. Germline CDR1 MDHEN, CDR2 SYDVKM. CDR3 residues: CASGGLPAGDQYF. CDR3 nucleotides: TGTGCCAGCGGTGGACTTCCCGCCGGAGATCAGTACTTC. The complete variable domain, with remaining parts taken from reference TRBV28 and TRBJ2-4, reads DVKVTQSSRYLVKRTGEKVFLECVQDMDHENMFWYRQDPGLGLRLIYFSYDVKMKEKGDIPEGYSVSREKKERFSLILESASTNQTSMYLCASGGLPAGDQYFGAGTRLSVL.

In this sample, this clone turned up a few times. The chain uses TRBV19 and TRBJ2-7, with D possibly TRBD1 on 6 matching bases. Germline V gives CDR1 LNHDA, CDR2 SQIVND (reference sequence). The CDR3 contains 15 residues. V was shortened by 1 base and J by 2 bases, with 12 bases between the two germline ends. The CDR3 here is CASSIGQAITYEQYF. CDR3 coding DNA: TGTGCCAGTAGTATAGGACAGGCGATAACCTACGAGCAGTACTTC.

CDR3 amino acids: CASSLSQTSRAGETQYF. CDR3 sequence (DNA): TGTGCCAGCAGCCTGAGTCAGACTAGTCGGGCGGGTGAGACCCAGTACTTC. The J gene is TRBJ2-5, the V gene TRBV5-4, with D possibly matching TRBD2 (6 bases). This CDR3 contains 17 residues. Germline loops: CDR1 SGHNT, CDR2 YYREEE (reference sequence). Trimming shortened V by 4 bases and J by 5 bases, and 24 bases separated the two germline ends. Complete variable domain (other parts from reference TRBV5-4 and TRBJ2-5): ETGVTQSPTHLIKTRGQQVTLRCSSQSGHNTVSWYQQALGQGPQFIFQYYREEENGRGNFPPRFSGLQFPNYSSELNVNALELDDSALYLCASSLSQTSRAGETQYFGPGTRLLVL.

The chain has TRBV18 and TRBJ2-1; 9 nucleotides agree with TRBD1. The V gene's germline CDR1 is KGHSH and CDR2 LQKENI. J was trimmed by 4 bases and V by 4 bases; bases with no gene match: 11. The length of the CDR3 is 17 residues. CDR3 sequence: CASSLVPGQGPYNEQFF. The CDR3 nucleotides are TGTGCCAGCTCACTAGTCCCGGGACAGGGCCCATACAATGAGCAGTTCTTC. Based on the CDR3 plus reference TRBV18 and TRBJ2-1, the full variable domain is NAGVMQNPRHLVRRRGQEARLRCSPMKGHSHVYWYRQLPEEGLKFMVYLQKENIIDESGMPKERFSAEFPKEGPSILRIQQVVRGDSAAYFCASSLVPGQGPYNEQFFGPGTRLTVL.

The chain is built from TRBV6-6 and TRBJ2-2; 7 bases fit TRBD1. The CDR3 sequence is 18 residues long. With V trimmed by 5 bases and J by 3 bases, 15 bases remained unmatched. CDR1 is MNHNY, CDR2 SVGAGI, per germline (reference sequence). CDR3 residues: CASSPMGRGRRDTGELFF. CDR3 bases: TGTGCCAGCAGTCCCATGGGAAGGGGGCGACGTGACACCGGGGAGCTGTTTTTT.

V is TRBV7-2 and J is TRBJ1-6; 10 bases match TRBD1. Per the germline V gene, CDR1 is SGHTA and CDR2 is FQGNSA. This CDR3 spans 15 amino acids. J was trimmed by 11 bases and V by 5 bases; bases with no gene match: 9. Here the CDR3 DNA reads TGTGCCAGCAGCCAACGGACAGGGGGAGGTCCACCCCTCCACTTT. Its protein product is CASSQRTGGGPPLHF.

The chain couples TRBV15 to TRBJ2-7, with 8 nucleotides matching TRBD1. The length of the CDR3 is 13 residues. Germline V gene lookup returns CDR1 LNHNV and CDR2 YYDKDF (reference sequence). V was clipped by 8 bases and J by 6 bases; unmatched bases: 9. The CDR3 protein is CATGRQGSSEQYF. CDR3 DNA sequence: TGTGCCACCGGGAGACAGGGGTCTTCCGAGCAGTACTTC.

The CDR3 nucleotides are TGTGCCAGCAGTGGGGACAGGGCGAGCTCCTACGAGCAGTACTTC. As protein: CASSGDRASSYEQYF. This chain links TRBV2 with TRBJ2-7; 9 bases are shared with TRBD1. The CDR3 covers 15 residues. The V gene's germline CDR1 is SNHLY and CDR2 FYNNEI. V lost 4 bases, J lost 0 bases, and 4 bases stayed unmatched.

This rearrangement joins TRBV28 to TRBJ2-1, with TRBD2 identical over 13 bases. Trimming took 5 bases from V and 6 from J; bases not matched to a gene: 7. This CDR3 is built from 16 residues. Germline V CDR1 and CDR2: MDHEN, SYDVKM. CDR3 sequence reads: CASSKRGLAGINEQFF. The CDR3 bases are TGTGCCAGCAGTAAGCGGGGACTAGCGGGGATCAATGAGCAGTTCTTC.

The CDR3 coding sequence is TGTGCCAGCAGCTCCCGTCAAGCGGGGGCGCAGGAGCTGTTTTTT. The encoded protein is CASSSRQAGAQELFF. V and J are TRBV11-3 and TRBJ2-2, with 8 bases identical to TRBD2. The CDR3 consists of 15 residues. After removal of 4 bases from V and 10 bases from J, the junction contained 11 bases not matched to a gene. CDR1 and CDR2 from the germline V gene are SGHNT and YENEEA.

In this sample, this clone is medium-sized. The chain is built from TRBV28 and TRBJ2-3; TRBD2 is a possible D gene (6 bases). Trimming cost V 5 bases and J 8 bases, with 20 bases left between them. There are 15 residues in the CDR3. The germline V gene has CDR1 MDHEN and CDR2 SYDVKM. CDR3 in DNA: TGTGCCAGCAGTGGAGGCGGGACCCCCGGGCGTACGCAGTATTTT. It specifies CASSGGGTPGRTQYF.

The chain has TRBV7-2 and TRBJ1-1, with D possibly matching TRBD1 (5 bases). This CDR3 region has 15 residues. With 0 bases removed from V and 4 bases from J, the gap between germline ends came to 12 bases. Germline V gives CDR1 SGHTA, CDR2 FQGNSA. CDR3 nucleotides: TGTGCCAGCAGCTTAGCGAGCCAGGGAACCACTGAAGCTTTCTTT. It specifies CASSLASQGTTEAFF.

The rearrangement joins TRBV2 to TRBJ2-6, with TRBD1 matching over 9 bases. J gave up 2 bases and V 4 bases, and 0 bases lay outside the gene matches. This CDR3 region has 15 residues. Germline assignment: CDR1 SNHLY and CDR2 FYNNEI. CDR3 DNA: TGTGCCAGCAGTGGGGACAGGGCTGGGGCCAACGTCCTGACTTTC. Its translation is CASSGDRAGANVLTF.

V usage is TRBV7-2 and J usage is TRBJ2-5; the match to TRBD1 covers 8 bases. The CDR3 consists of 18 residues. CDR1 SGHTA and CDR2 FQGNSA come from the germline V gene. J gave up 5 bases and V 2 bases, and 16 bases lay outside the gene matches. In nucleotides, the CDR3 is TGTGCCAGCAGCTTACTTCCTAGGACAGGGAATGCGAGGGAGACCCAGTACTTC. The encoded protein is CASSLLPRTGNARETQYF.

The rearrangement uses TRBV27 and TRBJ1-2; 10 positions agree with TRBD1. With V trimmed by 7 bases and J by 5 bases, 10 bases remained unmatched. This CDR3 is 15 amino acids long. Germline V gene sequence: CDR1 MNHEY, CDR2 SMNVEV (reference sequence). The CDR3 nucleotides are TGTGCCAGCAACCCCTCCCGACAGGGGGCGTATGGCTACACCTTC. Its protein is CASNPSRQGAYGYTF.

V gene TRBV27 combines with J gene TRBJ1-6; D not resolved. The CDR3 length is 16 residues. Trimming pared 6 bases from V and 4 bases from J, leaving 16 bases between. Germline V lookup: CDR1 MNHEY, CDR2 SMNVEV (reference sequence). CDR3 DNA sequence: TGTGCCAGCAGATTAGGCGGCGTAGGATATAATTCACCCCTCCACTTT. Amino acid sequence: CASRLGGVGYNSPLHF.

This chain connects TRBV3-1 (or the pseudogene TRBV3-2) to TRBJ1-4, with no clear D. Germline assignment: CDR1 LGHDT and CDR2 YNNKEL (reference sequence). Trimming stripped 1 base from V and 7 bases from J, with 4 bases between. CDR3 length: 12 residues. This chain's CDR3 is CASSQAVEKLFF. The CDR3 DNA sequence: TGTGCCAGCAGCCAAGCGGTTGAAAAACTGTTTTTT.

The chain recombines TRBV28 with TRBJ1-6; D unresolved. V dropped 6 bases and J dropped 6 bases, with 15 bases sitting between them. From germline, CDR1 is MDHEN and CDR2 SYDVKM. CDR3 size: 15 residues. This chain's CDR3 is CASSPNGLPNSPLHF. Written as DNA, the CDR3 is TGTGCCAGCAGCCCTAATGGACTACCTAATTCACCCCTCCACTTT.